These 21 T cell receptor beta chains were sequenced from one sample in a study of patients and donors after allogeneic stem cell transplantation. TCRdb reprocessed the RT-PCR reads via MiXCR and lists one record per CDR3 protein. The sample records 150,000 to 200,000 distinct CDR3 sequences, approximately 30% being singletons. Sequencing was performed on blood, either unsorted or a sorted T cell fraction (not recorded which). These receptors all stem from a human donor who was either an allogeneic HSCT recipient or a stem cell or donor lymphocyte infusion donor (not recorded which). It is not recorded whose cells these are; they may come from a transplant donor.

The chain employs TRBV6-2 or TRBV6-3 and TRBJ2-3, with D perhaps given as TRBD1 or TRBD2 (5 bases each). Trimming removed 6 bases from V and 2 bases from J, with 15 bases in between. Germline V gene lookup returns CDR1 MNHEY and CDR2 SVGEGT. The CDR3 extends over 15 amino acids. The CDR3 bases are TGTGCCAGCAGGACGATGAGGGACCTCACAGATACGCAGTATTTT. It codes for CASRTMRDLTDTQYF.

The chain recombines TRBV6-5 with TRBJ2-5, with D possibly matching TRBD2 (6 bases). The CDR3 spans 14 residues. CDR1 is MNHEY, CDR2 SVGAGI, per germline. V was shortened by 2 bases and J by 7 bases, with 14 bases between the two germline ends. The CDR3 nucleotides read TGTGCCAGCAGTTACGGGGACTTCGAGGGGACCCAGTACTTC. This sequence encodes CASSYGDFEGTQYF.

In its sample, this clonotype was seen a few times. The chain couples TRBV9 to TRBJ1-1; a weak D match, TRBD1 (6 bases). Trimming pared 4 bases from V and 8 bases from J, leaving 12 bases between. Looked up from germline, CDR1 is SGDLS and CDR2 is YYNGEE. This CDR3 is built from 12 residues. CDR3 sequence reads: CASSLPGAEAFF. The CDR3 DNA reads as TGTGCCAGCAGCCTACCAGGGGCCGAAGCTTTCTTT.

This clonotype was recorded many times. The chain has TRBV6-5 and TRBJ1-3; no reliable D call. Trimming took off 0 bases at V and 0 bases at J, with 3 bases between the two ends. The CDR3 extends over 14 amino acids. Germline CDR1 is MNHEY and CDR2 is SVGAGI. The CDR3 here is CASSYSLSGNTIYF. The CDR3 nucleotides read TGTGCCAGCAGTTACTCACTCTCTGGAAACACCATATATTTT.

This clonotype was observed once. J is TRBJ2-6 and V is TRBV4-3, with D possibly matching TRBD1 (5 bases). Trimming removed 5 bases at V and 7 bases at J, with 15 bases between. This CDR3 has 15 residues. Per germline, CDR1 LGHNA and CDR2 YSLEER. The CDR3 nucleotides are TGCGCCAGCAGCGACAGCACTCTGGGCGCCAACGTCCTGACTTTC. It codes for CASSDSTLGANVLTF.

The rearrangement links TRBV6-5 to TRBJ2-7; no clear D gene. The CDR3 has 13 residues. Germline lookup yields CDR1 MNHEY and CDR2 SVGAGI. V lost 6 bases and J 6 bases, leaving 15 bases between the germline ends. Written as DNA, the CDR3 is TGTGCCAGCAGCCGTATTGATGGTGGCGAGCAGTACTTC. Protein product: CASSRIDGGEQYF.

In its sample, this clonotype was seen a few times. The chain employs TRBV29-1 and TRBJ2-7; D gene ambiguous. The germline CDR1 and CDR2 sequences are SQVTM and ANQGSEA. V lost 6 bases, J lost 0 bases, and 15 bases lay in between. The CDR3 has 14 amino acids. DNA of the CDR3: TGCAGCGTCGCCGGCAGTCTCGTCTCCTACGAGCAGTACTTC. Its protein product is CSVAGSLVSYEQYF.

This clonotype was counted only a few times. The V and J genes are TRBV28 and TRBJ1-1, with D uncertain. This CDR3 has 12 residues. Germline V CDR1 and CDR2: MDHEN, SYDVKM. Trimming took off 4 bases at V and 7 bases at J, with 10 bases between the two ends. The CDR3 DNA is TGTGCCAGCAGTTCGGCATTTGGTGAAGCTTTCTTT. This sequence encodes CASSSAFGEAFF.

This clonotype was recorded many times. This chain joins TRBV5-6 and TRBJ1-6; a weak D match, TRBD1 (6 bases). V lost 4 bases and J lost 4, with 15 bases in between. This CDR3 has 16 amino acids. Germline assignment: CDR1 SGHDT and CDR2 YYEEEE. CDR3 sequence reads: CASSPGLGQYNSPLHF. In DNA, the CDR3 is TGTGCCAGCAGCCCGGGACTAGGACAGTATAATTCACCCCTCCACTTT.

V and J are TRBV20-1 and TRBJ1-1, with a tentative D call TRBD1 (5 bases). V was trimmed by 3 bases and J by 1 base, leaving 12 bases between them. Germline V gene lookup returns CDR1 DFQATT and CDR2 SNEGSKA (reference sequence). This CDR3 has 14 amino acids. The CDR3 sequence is CSASDGAANTEAFF. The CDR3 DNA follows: TGCAGTGCTAGTGATGGGGCCGCGAACACTGAAGCTTTCTTT.

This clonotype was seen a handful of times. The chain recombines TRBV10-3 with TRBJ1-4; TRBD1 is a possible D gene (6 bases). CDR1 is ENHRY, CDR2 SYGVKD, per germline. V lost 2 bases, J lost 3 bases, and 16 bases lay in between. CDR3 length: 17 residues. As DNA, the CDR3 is TGTGCCATCAGTGAGGGGGGCCTTATGCAGGCTAATGAAAAACTGTTTTTT. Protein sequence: CAISEGGLMQANEKLFF.

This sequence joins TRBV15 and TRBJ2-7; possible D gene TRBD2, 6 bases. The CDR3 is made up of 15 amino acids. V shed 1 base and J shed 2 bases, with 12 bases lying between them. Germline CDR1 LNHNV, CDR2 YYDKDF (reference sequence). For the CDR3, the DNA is TGTGCCACCAGCAGAGGAATCGGGACTCCCTACGAGCAGTACTTC. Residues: CATSRGIGTPYEQYF.

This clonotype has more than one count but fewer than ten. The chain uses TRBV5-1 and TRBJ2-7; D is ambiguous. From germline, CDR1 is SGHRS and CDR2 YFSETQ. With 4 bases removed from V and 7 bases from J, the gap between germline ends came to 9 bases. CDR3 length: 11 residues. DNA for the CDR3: TGCGCCAGCAGCCCTGACCGGGAGCAGTACTTC. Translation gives CASSPDREQYF.

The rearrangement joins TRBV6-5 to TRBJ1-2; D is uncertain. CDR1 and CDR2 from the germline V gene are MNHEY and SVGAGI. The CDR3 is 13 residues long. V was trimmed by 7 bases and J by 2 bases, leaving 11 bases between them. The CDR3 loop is CASKGMENYGYTF. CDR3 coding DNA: TGTGCCAGCAAGGGAATGGAAAACTATGGCTACACCTTC.

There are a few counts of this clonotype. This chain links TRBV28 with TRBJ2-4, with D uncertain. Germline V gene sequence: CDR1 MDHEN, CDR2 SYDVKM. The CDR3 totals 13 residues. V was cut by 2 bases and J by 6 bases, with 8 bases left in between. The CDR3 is CASSLERLNIQYF. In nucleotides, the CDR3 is TGTGCCAGCAGTTTAGAGAGGCTAAACATTCAGTACTTC.

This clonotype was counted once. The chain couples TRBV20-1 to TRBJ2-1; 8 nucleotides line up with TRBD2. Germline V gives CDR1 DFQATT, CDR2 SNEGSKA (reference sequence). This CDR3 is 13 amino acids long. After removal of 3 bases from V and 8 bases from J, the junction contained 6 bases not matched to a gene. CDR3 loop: CSASQREIDEQFF. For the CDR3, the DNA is TGCAGTGCTAGCCAGCGGGAGATCGATGAGCAGTTCTTC.

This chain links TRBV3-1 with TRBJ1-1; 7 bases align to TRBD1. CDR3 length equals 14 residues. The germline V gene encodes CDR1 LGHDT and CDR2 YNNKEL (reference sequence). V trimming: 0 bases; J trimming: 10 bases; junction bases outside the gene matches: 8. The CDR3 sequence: CASSQDYREGAAFF. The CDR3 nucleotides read TGTGCCAGCAGCCAAGATTACAGGGAGGGGGCAGCTTTCTTT. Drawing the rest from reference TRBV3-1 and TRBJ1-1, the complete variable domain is DTAVSQTPKYLVTQMGNDKSIKCEQNLGHDTMYWYKQDSKKFLKIMFSYNNKELIINETVPNRFSPKSPDKAHLNLHINSLELGDSAVYFCASSQDYREGAAFFGQGTRLTVV.

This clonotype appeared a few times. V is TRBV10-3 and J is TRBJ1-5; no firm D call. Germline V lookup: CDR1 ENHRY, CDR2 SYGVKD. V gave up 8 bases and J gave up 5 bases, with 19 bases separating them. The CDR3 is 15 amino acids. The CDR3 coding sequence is TGTGCCATCCGAGCCCAGTTAGGCGACCATCAGCCCCAGCATTTT. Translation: CAIRAQLGDHQPQHF.

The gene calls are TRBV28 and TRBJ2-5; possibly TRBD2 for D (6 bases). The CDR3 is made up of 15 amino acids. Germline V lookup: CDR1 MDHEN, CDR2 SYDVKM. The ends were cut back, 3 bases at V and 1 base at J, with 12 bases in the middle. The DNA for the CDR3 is TGTGCCAGCAGTTTCCCGGCGGGGCTCCAAGAGACCCAGTACTTC. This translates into CASSFPAGLQETQYF. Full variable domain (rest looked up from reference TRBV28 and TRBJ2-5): DVKVTQSSRYLVKRTGEKVFLECVQDMDHENMFWYRQDPGLGLRLIYFSYDVKMKEKGDIPEGYSVSREKKERFSLILESASTNQTSMYLCASSFPAGLQETQYFGPGTRLLVL.

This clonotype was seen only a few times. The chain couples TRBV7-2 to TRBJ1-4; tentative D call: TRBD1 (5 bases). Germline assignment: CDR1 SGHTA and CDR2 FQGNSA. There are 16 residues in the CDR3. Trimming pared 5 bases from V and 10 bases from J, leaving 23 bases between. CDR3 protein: CASSPPTGRGVRKLFF. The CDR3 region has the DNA TGTGCCAGCAGCCCACCGACGGGACGCGGAGTCAGAAAACTGTTTTTT.

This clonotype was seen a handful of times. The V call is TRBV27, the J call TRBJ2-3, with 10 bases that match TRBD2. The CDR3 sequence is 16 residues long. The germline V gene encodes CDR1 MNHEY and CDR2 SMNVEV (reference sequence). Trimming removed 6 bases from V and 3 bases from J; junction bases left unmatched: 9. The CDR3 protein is CASSPRPGLATDTQYF. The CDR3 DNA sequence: TGTGCCAGCAGCCCCAGACCGGGACTAGCGACAGATACGCAGTATTTT.